This TCR beta chain is drawn from a study of cytomegalovirus exposure and HLA in healthy donors. Study conclusions and caveats: HLA allele associations emerged for around 16,000 TCR beta sequences in a later analysis, at 0.05 false discovery rate.

Primers: 60 Vbeta forward and 13 Jbeta reverse. TCRdb keeps only in-frame clones here, not all; method: immunoSEQ multiplex PCR. The repertoire has approximately 67,000 clones, about 70% of them found once; the top ten carry roughly 2.1%. A note on this clone: As yet, its antigen is unknown.

V was clipped by 8 bases and J by 8 bases; unmatched bases: 18. This CDR3 contains 16 residues. CDR1 is SNHLY and CDR2 is FYNNEI in the germline V gene. Unrecorded immune exposure was likely among donors, who were nominally healthy when sampled. The sequenced sample consisted of PBMCs. The clonotype originates from a woman aged 30 to 39 in good health and CMV-seronegative. This rearrangement joins TRBV2 to TRBJ2-1, with 7 bases lining up with TRBD1. CDR3 coding DNA: TGTGCCAGCGGCTCCGGGACAGCCTCTCCTATGGATGAGCAGTTCTTC. Amino acids: CASGSGTASPMDEQFF.